This entry lists 27 T cell receptor beta chains sequenced from one sample in a study of radiotherapy plus CTLA-4 blockade in lung cancer. Measured with immunoSEQ multiplex PCR; TCRdb has only the in-frame clones, and not every one. This sample has approximately 80,000 clones, with roughly 70% found just once. The material sequenced was peripheral blood, taken from a patient treated with radiotherapy plus ipilimumab. These receptor sequences come from a human donor with non-small cell lung cancer whose response to radiotherapy plus ipilimumab could not be evaluated.

The genes are TRBV2 and TRBJ1-5, with D unresolved. Germline V gene sequence: CDR1 SNHLY, CDR2 FYNNEI. V was pared by 4 bases and J by 4 bases, with 11 bases between. This CDR3 is 14 amino acids long. Here the CDR3 reads CASSAGSENQPQHF. The CDR3 coding sequence is TGTGCCAGCAGTGCGGGTTCGGAGAATCAGCCCCAGCATTTT.

In its sample, this clone was seen a few times. The V call is TRBV18, the J call TRBJ2-1; D is unclear. Trimming stripped 3 bases from V and 8 bases from J, with 14 bases between. CDR3 length equals 14 residues. Looked up from germline, CDR1 is KGHSH and CDR2 is LQKENI. The CDR3 protein is CASSPVSSRDEQFF. CDR3 nucleotides: TGTGCCAGCTCACCGGTAAGTAGCCGCGATGAGCAGTTCTTC.

The chain links TRBV27 to TRBJ2-1; tentative D call: TRBD1 (5 bases). The CDR3 spans 14 residues. Germline V gene lookup returns CDR1 MNHEY and CDR2 SMNVEV (reference sequence). The V gene lost 5 bases and the J gene lost 7 bases, with 15 bases spanning the gap. The CDR3 spells CASSTPQGANEQFF. CDR3 coding DNA: TGTGCCAGCAGTACGCCCCAGGGTGCGAATGAGCAGTTCTTC.

The J gene is TRBJ2-5, the V gene TRBV6-5; D remains ambiguous. This CDR3 is built from 12 residues. CDR1 MNHEY and CDR2 SVGAGI come from the germline V gene. Trimming pared 10 bases from V and 5 bases from J, leaving 14 bases between. The CDR3 nucleotides read TGTGCCATCTCAGGATCGACCGAGACCCAGTACTTC. The encoded protein is CAISGSTETQYF.

To note about this clone: At the DNA level, this CDR3 is encoded by other sequences in the same sample as well. The CDR3 is CASSQGQGAAYEQYF. The CDR3 region has the DNA TGCGCCAGCAGCCAGGGACAGGGGGCTGCCTACGAGCAGTACTTC. The chain links TRBV4-1 to TRBJ2-7, with 12 bases lining up with TRBD1. Germline loops: CDR1 MGHRA, CDR2 YSYEKL. CDR3 length equals 15 residues. J gave up 2 bases and V 3 bases, and 2 bases lay outside the gene matches.

V gene TRBV9 combines with J gene TRBJ1-2, with 7 bases matching TRBD1. Germline V gene sequence: CDR1 SGDLS, CDR2 YYNGEE. There are 17 residues in the CDR3. V lost 3 bases and J lost 4; bases outside the gene matches: 15. The CDR3 coding sequence is TGTGCCAGCAGCGAGAGGGAACAGGGGACTTATAGCTATGGCTACACCTTC. Its protein is CASSEREQGTYSYGYTF.

The chain has TRBV6-5 and TRBJ2-7, with 8 nucleotides matching TRBD1. CDR1 and CDR2 from the germline V gene are MNHEY and SVGAGI. The CDR3 spans 14 residues. Germline trimming cut 2 bases from V and 5 bases from J; bases unmatched to any gene: 5. The DNA for the CDR3 is TGTGCCAGCAGTTACCTATCGGGACAGGACGAGCAGTACTTC. Translated, it gives CASSYLSGQDEQYF.

The V call is TRBV5-4, the J call TRBJ2-7; 8 nucleotides match TRBD2. This CDR3 region has 16 residues. The junction had 9 bases not matched to a gene; V was cut back by 0 bases and J by 4 bases. Germline V gene data show CDR1 as SGHNT and CDR2 as YYREEE (reference sequence). The CDR3: CASSLALAGLGYEQYF. The CDR3 bases are TGTGCCAGCAGCTTGGCCTTAGCGGGACTCGGGTACGAGCAGTACTTC.

This clone has more than one count but fewer than ten. The chain links TRBV10-3 to TRBJ2-6, with 7 bases matching TRBD2. From germline, CDR1 is ENHRY and CDR2 SYGVKD. V was pared by 9 bases and J by 0 bases, with 8 bases of the junction left unmatched. The CDR3 totals 16 residues. CDR3 region: CAIGRAGRSGANVLTF. The CDR3 nucleotides are TGTGCCATTGGGAGAGCGGGACGCTCTGGGGCCAACGTCCTGACTTTC.

The rearrangement joins TRBV2 to TRBJ1-1; tentative D call: TRBD1 (5 bases). This CDR3 comprises 14 residues. Germline CDR1 is SNHLY and CDR2 is FYNNEI. Trimming stripped 2 bases from V and 4 bases from J, with 11 bases between. The CDR3 is CASSERRGGTEAFF. The CDR3 coding sequence is TGTGCCAGCAGTGAAAGACGGGGGGGCACTGAAGCTTTCTTT.

The chain recombines TRBV6-1 with TRBJ2-2, with 9 bases fitting TRBD2. The CDR3 length is 15 residues. V lost 2 bases and J lost 5; bases outside the gene matches: 3. Germline CDR1 reads MNHNS; CDR2 reads SASEGT. CDR3 residues: CASSEQSGGTGELFF. CDR3 DNA sequence: TGTGCCAGCAGTGAACAAAGCGGGGGGACCGGGGAGCTGTTTTTT.

V gene TRBV6-6 combines with J gene TRBJ1-2, with unresolved D. Trimming removed 5 bases from V and 8 bases from J, with 9 bases in between. The CDR3 sequence is 11 residues long. Germline V gives CDR1 MNHNY, CDR2 SVGAGI (reference sequence). The CDR3 here is CASSETRGYTF. In DNA form, the CDR3 reads TGTGCCAGCAGTGAAACTCGAGGCTACACCTTC.

The J gene is TRBJ2-2, the V gene TRBV12-5; perhaps TRBD1 as D (6 bases). V shed 4 bases and J shed 5 bases, with 14 bases lying between them. CDR3 length: 15 residues. Germline-derived CDR1 and CDR2 are LGHNT and FRNRAP. The DNA of the CDR3 is TGTGCTAGTGGTTATGGGGGCTGGAGAACCGGGGAGCTGTTTTTT. Protein: CASGYGGWRTGELFF.

The V call is TRBV9, the J call TRBJ2-7, with TRBD1 matching over 8 bases. This CDR3 region has 14 residues. The germline gives CDR1 SGDLS, CDR2 YYNGEE. J gave up 4 bases and V 0 bases, and 3 bases lay outside the gene matches. CDR3 sequence reads: CASSVGTGLYEQYF. The CDR3 region has the DNA TGTGCCAGCAGCGTAGGGACAGGGTTGTACGAGCAGTACTTC.

In this sample, this clone turned up a few times. The chain recombines TRBV4-1 with TRBJ1-6; weak D call: TRBD1 (6 bases). V lost 0 bases, J lost 10 bases, and 16 bases lay in between. Germline V CDR1 and CDR2: MGHRA, YSYEKL. CDR3 length: 16 residues. This chain's CDR3 is CASSQDLAGDRSPLHF. The CDR3 nucleotides are TGCGCCAGCAGCCAAGATCTGGCAGGGGATAGGTCACCCCTCCACTTT.

The J gene is TRBJ1-1, the V gene TRBV7-9; 7 nucleotides align to TRBD1. Trimming at V came to 8 bases and at J to 8 bases, leaving 11 bases not matched to a gene. Germline loops: CDR1 SEHNR, CDR2 FQNEAQ (reference sequence). The CDR3 contains 13 residues. The CDR3 here is CASVSDRAQEAFF. The CDR3 coding sequence is TGTGCCAGCGTCTCAGACAGGGCTCAGGAAGCTTTCTTT.

This chain uses TRBV7-9 with TRBJ1-2; TRBD1 agrees at 8 bases. Germline trimming cut 1 base from V and 8 bases from J; bases unmatched to any gene: 3. CDR1 and CDR2 from the germline V gene are SEHNR and FQNEAQ (reference sequence). CDR3 length: 13 residues. The CDR3 coding sequence is TGTGCCAGCAGCTTAGAGCCAGGGGGCGGCTACACCTTC. It is translated as CASSLEPGGGYTF.

In this sample, this clone turned up a few times. The gene calls are TRBV5-4 and TRBJ2-7; D perhaps matches TRBD1 (5 bases). CDR3 length: 13 amino acids. Per the germline V gene, CDR1 is SGHNT and CDR2 is YYREEE (reference sequence). Trimming shortened V by 0 bases and J by 3 bases, and 7 bases separated the two germline ends. Here the CDR3 DNA reads TGTGCCAGCAGCTTGGCCCAGGGCTACGAGCAGTACTTC. As protein: CASSLAQGYEQYF.

There are a few counts of this clone. The chain links TRBV6-6 to TRBJ1-2; 8 bases agree with TRBD1. With 6 bases clipped from V and 6 bases from J, the junction kept 9 bases outside the gene matches. Germline-derived CDR1 and CDR2 are MNHNY and SVGAGI (reference sequence). The CDR3 spans 14 residues. The CDR3 reads CASSRGRGQNGYTF. DNA of the CDR3: TGTGCCAGCAGCCGGGGCAGGGGGCAGAATGGCTACACCTTC.

The rearrangement uses TRBV7-8 and TRBJ2-7; 9 bases are a match to TRBD1. The ends lost 5 bases at V and 7 bases at J; junction bases unmatched: 12. The germline CDR1 and CDR2 sequences are SGHVS and FQNEAQ. The CDR3 is 15 residues long. CDR3 bases: TGTGCCAGCAGCCCGCGGAACAGGGGGCGAGGAGAGCAGTACTTC. It is translated as CASSPRNRGRGEQYF. The full variable domain, its missing parts supplied by reference TRBV7-8 and TRBJ2-7, is GAGVSQSPRYKVAKRGQDVALRCDPISGHVSLFWYQQALGQGPEFLTYFQNEAQLDKSGLPSDRFFAERPEGSVSTLKIQRTQQEDSAVYLCASSPRNRGRGEQYFGPGTRLTVT.

The V call is TRBV29-1, the J call TRBJ2-7, with D unresolved. The CDR3 loop spans 11 amino acids. V lost 2 bases to trimming and J lost 3 bases, with 5 bases between them. Germline CDR1 is SQVTM and CDR2 is ANQGSEA. The CDR3 protein is CSVESGYEQYF. CDR3 nucleotides: TGCAGCGTTGAATCGGGCTACGAGCAGTACTTC.

This clone was picked up a small number of times. The chain recombines TRBV5-1 with TRBJ2-2; D gene ambiguous. From germline, CDR1 is SGHRS and CDR2 YFSETQ. V was trimmed by 4 bases and J by 3 bases, leaving 16 bases between them. The length of the CDR3 is 16 residues. The CDR3 loop reads CASSPLPKSDTGELFF. In nucleotides, the CDR3 is TGCGCCAGCAGCCCGCTCCCCAAAAGCGACACCGGGGAGCTGTTTTTT.

V gene TRBV19 combines with J gene TRBJ2-3; D perhaps matches TRBD2 (6 bases). V was trimmed by 6 bases and J by 0 bases, leaving 7 bases between them. The CDR3 is 13 residues long. Germline CDR1 is LNHDA and CDR2 is SQIVND (reference sequence). Here the CDR3 reads CASSGSSTDTQYF. As DNA, the CDR3 is TGTGCCAGTAGCGGGAGTAGCACAGATACGCAGTATTTT.

The rearrangement links TRBV7-6 to TRBJ2-3; a possible D gene is TRBD1 (5 bases). Trimming took off 2 bases at V and 2 bases at J, with 11 bases between the two ends. Germline V CDR1 and CDR2: SGHVS, FNYEAQ. The length of the CDR3 is 15 residues. CDR3 protein: CASSLTVTATDTQYF. CDR3 DNA: TGTGCCAGCAGCTTAACTGTGACAGCCACAGATACGCAGTATTTT.

The chain carries TRBV5-4 and TRBJ1-2; 9 bases fit TRBD1. Germline loops: CDR1 SGHNT, CDR2 YYREEE (reference sequence). The ends lost 2 bases at V and 6 bases at J; junction bases unmatched: 2. There are 13 residues in the CDR3. The CDR3 nucleotides read TGTGCCAGCAGCTTTACAGGGGGCGATGGCTACACCTTC. Encoded protein: CASSFTGGDGYTF.

The V gene is TRBV7-3, the J gene TRBJ1-2; D perhaps matches TRBD1 (6 bases). Germline lookup yields CDR1 SGHTA and CDR2 FQGTGA. Trimming removed 4 bases at V and 4 bases at J, with 10 bases between. The CDR3 spans 13 residues. As DNA, the CDR3 is TGTGCCAGCAGCTGGACAGCTGGCTATGGCTACACCTTC. This sequence encodes CASSWTAGYGYTF.

The rearrangement links TRBV4-2 to TRBJ1-4; D remains ambiguous. Trimming took 4 bases from V and 4 from J, leaving 13 bases between them. This CDR3 spans 15 amino acids. Germline values: CDR1 LGHNA, CDR2 YNFKEQ. The CDR3 spells CASSPREIGNEKLFF. CDR3 in DNA: TGTGCCAGCAGCCCCCGGGAAATCGGTAATGAAAAACTGTTTTTT.